This TCR beta chain is drawn from a study of T cell clones after liver transplantation. Study overall: Without induction therapy, subjects received standard immunosuppression until 12-24 months post-transplant. Tolerance: complete withdrawal held at least one year, liver enzymes staying within twice normal. Study-wide points: Post-transplant, graft-donor-reactive CD4 TCRbeta sequences in blood dropped significantly in most of the 8 subjects. Rather than being deleted, graft donor-reactive T cells may have moved into the graft.

Germline CDR1 LNHNV, CDR2 YYDKDF (reference sequence). V dropped 4 bases and J dropped 2 bases, with 9 bases sitting between them. The CDR3 contains 14 residues. Libraries were prepared by immunoSEQ multiplex PCR; TCRdb keeps only in-frame clonotypes and omits some of them. The table lists approximately 72,000 clones, under 95% of them singletons. This clone was detected a few times. The antigen remains unidentified. J is TRBJ2-4 and V is TRBV15; a weak D match, TRBD1 (6 bases). This TCR came from a human donor who received a liver transplant. Source: CD4+ T cells from blood, taken before liver transplant. CDR3 in DNA: TGTGCCACCAGCACAGGGGAAACCAAAAACATTCAGTACTTC. This sequence encodes CATSTGETKNIQYF.